These 5 T cell receptor beta chains were all obtained from the same sample, sequenced in a study of blood T cell repertoires in COVID-19. Generated by immunoSEQ multiplex PCR, the TCRdb table keeps only in-frame clones and is missing some. The sample lists about 16,000 clones, around 82% occurring once. The material sequenced was peripheral blood. The receptors stem from an elderly man with active COVID-19.

The chain recombines TRBV19 with TRBJ2-4; D is uncertain. Germline CDR1 LNHDA, CDR2 SQIVND (reference sequence). V was cut by 6 bases and J by 10 bases, with 22 bases left in between. There are 15 residues in the CDR3. Here the CDR3 DNA reads TGTGCCAGTAGCCTGCCCGGGTTTCCGAACCGTATTCAGTACTTC. Amino acid sequence: CASSLPGFPNRIQYF.

The rearrangement joins TRBV2 to TRBJ2-2, with a weak D call TRBD1 (5 bases). Germline CDR1 is SNHLY and CDR2 is FYNNEI. The V and J ends lost 10 bases and 1 base respectively, with 13 bases between them. CDR3 length equals 14 residues. The CDR3 region has the DNA TGTGCCAACCTCCCGGACAAGAACACCGGGGAGCTGTTTTTT. This sequence encodes CANLPDKNTGELFF.

The chain links TRBV27 to TRBJ2-2; tentative D call: TRBD2 (5 bases). The CDR3 has 13 amino acids. Between the trimmed V and J ends, which lost 3 bases and 5 bases, there was a span of 7 bases. Germline lookup yields CDR1 MNHEY and CDR2 SMNVEV (reference sequence). The CDR3 loop is CASSLRVTGELFF. The CDR3 DNA reads TGTGCCAGCAGTTTGCGGGTTACCGGGGAGCTGTTTTTT.

The CDR3 is CASSQRTGVLNEQYF. CDR3 nucleotide sequence: TGCGCCAGCAGCCAGCGGACAGGGGTATTGAACGAGCAGTACTTC. The V gene is TRBV4-3, the J gene TRBJ2-7, with TRBD1 matching over 9 bases. Per the germline V gene, CDR1 is LGHNA and CDR2 is YSLEER. V shed 3 bases and J 5 bases; nucleotides not matched to a gene: 8. The CDR3 length is 15 residues.

J is TRBJ2-1 and V is TRBV10-1; D perhaps matches TRBD2 (6 bases). This CDR3 has 12 amino acids. Between the trimmed V and J ends, which lost 7 bases and 15 bases, there was a span of 19 bases. Germline V CDR1 and CDR2: WNHNN, SYGVQD (reference sequence). The CDR3 is CASTLRGLAPFF. CDR3 bases: TGCGCCAGCACCTTAAGGGGACTGGCACCGTTCTTC.